Below, one TCR beta chain is given with its context. V trimming: 1 base; J trimming: 3 bases; junction bases outside the gene matches: 3. The CDR3 runs 14 residues. CD8 cells classed as naive were CD45RO-negative and positively selected for CCR7, excluding terminally differentiated effector memory CD45RA+ cells. The data are from a study of shared clonotypes between healthy human individuals. Sequenced by immunoSEQ multiplex PCR; TCRdb stores in-frame clones only, minus some. The sample lists millions of clones; about 95% were seen once. The rearrangement links TRBV23-1 to TRBJ2-7; the match to TRBD1 covers 7 bases. TRBV23-1 is identified as an open reading frame with a role that is uncertain. The material sequenced was naive CD8+ T cells sorted from blood. The receptor comes from a man younger than 30 in good health. The CDR3: CASSQLAGGYEQYF. The DNA of the CDR3 is TGCGCCAGCAGTCAATTGGCAGGGGGCTACGAGCAGTACTTC.